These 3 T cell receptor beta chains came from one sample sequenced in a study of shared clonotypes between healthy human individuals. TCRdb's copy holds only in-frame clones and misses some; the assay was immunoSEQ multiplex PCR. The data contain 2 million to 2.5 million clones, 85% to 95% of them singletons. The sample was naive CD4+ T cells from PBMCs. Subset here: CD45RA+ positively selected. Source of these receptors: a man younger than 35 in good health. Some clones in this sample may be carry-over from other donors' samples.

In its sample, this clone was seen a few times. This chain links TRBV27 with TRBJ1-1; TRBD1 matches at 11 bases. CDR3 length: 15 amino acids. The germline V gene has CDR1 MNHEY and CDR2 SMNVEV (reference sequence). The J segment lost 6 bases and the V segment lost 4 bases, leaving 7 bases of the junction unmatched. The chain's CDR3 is CASSWTGGARSEAFF. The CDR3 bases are TGTGCCAGCAGTTGGACAGGGGGCGCGCGGTCTGAAGCTTTCTTT.

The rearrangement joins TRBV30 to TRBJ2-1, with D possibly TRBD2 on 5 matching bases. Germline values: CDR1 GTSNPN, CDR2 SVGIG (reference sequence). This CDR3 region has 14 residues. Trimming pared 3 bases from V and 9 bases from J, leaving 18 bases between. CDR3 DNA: TGTGCCTGGAGAATGGCTAGCATTAATACTGAGCAGTTCTTC. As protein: CAWRMASINTEQFF.

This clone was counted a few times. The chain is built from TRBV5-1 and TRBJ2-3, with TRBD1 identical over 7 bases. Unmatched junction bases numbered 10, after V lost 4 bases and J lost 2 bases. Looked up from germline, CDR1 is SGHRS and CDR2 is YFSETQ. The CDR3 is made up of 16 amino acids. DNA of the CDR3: TGCGCCAGCAGCCCGAACGGACAGGAGCTCACAGATACGCAGTATTTT. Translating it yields CASSPNGQELTDTQYF.